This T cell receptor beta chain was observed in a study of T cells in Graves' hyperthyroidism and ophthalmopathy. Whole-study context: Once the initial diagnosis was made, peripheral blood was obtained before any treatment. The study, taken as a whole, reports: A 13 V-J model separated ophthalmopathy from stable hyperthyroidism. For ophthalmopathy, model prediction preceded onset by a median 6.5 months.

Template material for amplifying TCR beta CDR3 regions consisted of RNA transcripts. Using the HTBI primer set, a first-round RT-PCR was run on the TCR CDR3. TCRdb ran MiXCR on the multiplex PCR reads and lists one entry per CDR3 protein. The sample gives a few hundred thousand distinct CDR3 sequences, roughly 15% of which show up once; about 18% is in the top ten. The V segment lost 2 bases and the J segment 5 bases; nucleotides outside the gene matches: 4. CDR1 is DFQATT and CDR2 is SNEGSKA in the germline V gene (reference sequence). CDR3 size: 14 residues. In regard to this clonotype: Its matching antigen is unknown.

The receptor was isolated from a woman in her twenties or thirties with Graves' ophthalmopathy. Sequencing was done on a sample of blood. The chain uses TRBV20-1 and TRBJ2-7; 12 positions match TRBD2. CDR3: CSARLAGGIHEQYF. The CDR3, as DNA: TGCAGTGCTAGACTAGCGGGAGGGATCCACGAGCAGTACTTC.